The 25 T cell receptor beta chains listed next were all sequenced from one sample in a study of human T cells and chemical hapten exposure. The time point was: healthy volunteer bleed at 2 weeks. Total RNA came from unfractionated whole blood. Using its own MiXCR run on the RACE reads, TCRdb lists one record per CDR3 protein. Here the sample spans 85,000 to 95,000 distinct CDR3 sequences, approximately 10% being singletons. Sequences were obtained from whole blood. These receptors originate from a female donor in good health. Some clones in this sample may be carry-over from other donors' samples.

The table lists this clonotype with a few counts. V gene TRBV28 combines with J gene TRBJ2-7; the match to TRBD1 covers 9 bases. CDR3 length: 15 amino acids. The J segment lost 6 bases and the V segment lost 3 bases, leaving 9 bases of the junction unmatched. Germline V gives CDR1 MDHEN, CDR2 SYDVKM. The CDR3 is CASSFPDRGSPEQYF. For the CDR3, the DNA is TGTGCCAGCAGTTTCCCGGACAGGGGCAGCCCCGAGCAGTACTTC. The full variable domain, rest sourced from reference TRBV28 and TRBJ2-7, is DVKVTQSSRYLVKRTGEKVFLECVQDMDHENMFWYRQDPGLGLRLIYFSYDVKMKEKGDIPEGYSVSREKKERFSLILESASTNQTSMYLCASSFPDRGSPEQYFGPGTRLTVT.

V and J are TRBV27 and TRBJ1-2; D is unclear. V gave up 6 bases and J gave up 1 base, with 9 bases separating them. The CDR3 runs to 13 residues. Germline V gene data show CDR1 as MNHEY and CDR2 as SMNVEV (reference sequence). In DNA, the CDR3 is TGTGCCAGCAGGGGCGTGGGTAACTATGGCTACACCTTC. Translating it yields CASRGVGNYGYTF.

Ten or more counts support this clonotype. The CDR3 sequence: CSARGLDRNTGELFF. For the CDR3, the DNA is TGCAGTGCTAGGGGGTTGGACCGAAACACCGGGGAGCTGTTTTTT. The chain recombines TRBV20-1 with TRBJ2-2; D is unresolved. The germline V gene encodes CDR1 DFQATT and CDR2 SNEGSKA (reference sequence). The CDR3 spans 15 residues. The V end lost 3 bases, the J end lost 2 bases, and 13 bases lay between the germline ends.

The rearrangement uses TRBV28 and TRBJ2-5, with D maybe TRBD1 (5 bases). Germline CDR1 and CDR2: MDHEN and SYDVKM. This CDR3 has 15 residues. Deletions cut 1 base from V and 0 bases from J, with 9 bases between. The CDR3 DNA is TGTGCCAGCAGTTTATTTCAGGGATACCAAGAGACCCAGTACTTC. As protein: CASSLFQGYQETQYF.

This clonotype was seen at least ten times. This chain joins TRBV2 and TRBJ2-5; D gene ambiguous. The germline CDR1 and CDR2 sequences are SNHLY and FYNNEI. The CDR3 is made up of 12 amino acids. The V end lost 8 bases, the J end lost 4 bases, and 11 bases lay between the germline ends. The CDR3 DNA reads TGTGCCAGCTCCGTGGTCTTAGAGACCCAGTACTTC. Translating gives CASSVVLETQYF.

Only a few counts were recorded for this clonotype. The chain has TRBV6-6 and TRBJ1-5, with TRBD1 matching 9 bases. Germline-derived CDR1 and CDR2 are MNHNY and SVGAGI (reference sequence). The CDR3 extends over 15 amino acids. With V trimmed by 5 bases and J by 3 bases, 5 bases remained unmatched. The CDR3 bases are TGTGCCAGCAGTGGACAGGGGAATCACAATCAGCCCCAGCATTTT. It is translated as CASSGQGNHNQPQHF.

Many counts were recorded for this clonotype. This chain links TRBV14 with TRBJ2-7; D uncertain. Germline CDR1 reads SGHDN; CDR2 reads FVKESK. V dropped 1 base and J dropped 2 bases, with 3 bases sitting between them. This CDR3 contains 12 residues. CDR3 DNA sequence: TGTGCCAGCAGCCAAGGTGCCTACGAGCAGTACTTC. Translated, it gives CASSQGAYEQYF. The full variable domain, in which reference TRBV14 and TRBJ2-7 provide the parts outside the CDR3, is EAGVTQFPSHSVIEKGQTVTLRCDPISGHDNLYWYRRVMGKEIKFLLHFVKESKQDESGMPNNRFLAERTGGTYSTLKVQPAELEDSGVYFCASSQGAYEQYFGPGTRLTVT.

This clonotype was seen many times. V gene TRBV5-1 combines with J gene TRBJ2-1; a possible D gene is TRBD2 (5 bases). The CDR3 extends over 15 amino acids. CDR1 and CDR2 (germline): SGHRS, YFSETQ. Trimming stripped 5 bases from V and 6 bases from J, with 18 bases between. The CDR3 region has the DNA TGCGCCAGCAGTTTCGAGGGTAGTTTCGCCAATGAGCAGTTCTTC. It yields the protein CASSFEGSFANEQFF. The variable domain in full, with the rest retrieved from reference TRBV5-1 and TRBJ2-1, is KAGVTQTPRYLIKTRGQQVTLSCSPISGHRSVSWYQQTPGQGLQFLFEYFSETQRNKGNFPGRFSGRQFSNSRSEMNVSTLELGDSALYLCASSFEGSFANEQFFGPGTRLTVL.

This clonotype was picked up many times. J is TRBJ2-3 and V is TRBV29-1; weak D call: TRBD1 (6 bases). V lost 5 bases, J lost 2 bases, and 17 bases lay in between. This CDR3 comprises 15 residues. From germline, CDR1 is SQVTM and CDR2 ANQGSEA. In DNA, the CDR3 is TGCAGCGTTCGCCCCTCGACAGGTTACACAGATACGCAGTATTTT. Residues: CSVRPSTGYTDTQYF.

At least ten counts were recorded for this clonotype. CDR3 nucleotide sequence: TGTGCCAGCAGTTACAGCTCTGGGGCCAACGTCCTGACTTTC. This sequence encodes CASSYSSGANVLTF. The chain employs TRBV6-2 or TRBV6-3 and TRBJ2-6, with D unresolved. This CDR3 is 14 amino acids long. V was shortened by 2 bases and J by 0 bases, with 2 bases between the two germline ends. CDR1 is MNHEY and CDR2 is SVGEGT in the germline V gene.

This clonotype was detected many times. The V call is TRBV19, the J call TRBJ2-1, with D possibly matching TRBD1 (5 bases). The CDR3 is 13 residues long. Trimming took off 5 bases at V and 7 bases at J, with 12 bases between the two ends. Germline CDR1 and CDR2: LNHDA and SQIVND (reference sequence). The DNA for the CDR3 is TGTGCCAGTAGTTTCAGGGTGAGGAATGAGCAGTTCTTC. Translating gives CASSFRVRNEQFF.

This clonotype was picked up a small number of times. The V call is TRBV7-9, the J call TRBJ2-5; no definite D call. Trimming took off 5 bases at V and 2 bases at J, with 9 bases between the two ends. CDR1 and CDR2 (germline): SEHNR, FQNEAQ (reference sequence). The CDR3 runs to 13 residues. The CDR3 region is CASSPPNQETQYF. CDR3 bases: TGTGCCAGCAGCCCACCCAATCAAGAGACCCAGTACTTC.

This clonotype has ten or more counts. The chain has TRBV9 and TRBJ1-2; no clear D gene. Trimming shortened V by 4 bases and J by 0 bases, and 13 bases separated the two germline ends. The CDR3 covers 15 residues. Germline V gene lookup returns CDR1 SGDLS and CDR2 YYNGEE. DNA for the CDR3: TGTGCCAGCAGCTTAGGGTTCGGGCCTAACTATGGCTACACCTTC. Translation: CASSLGFGPNYGYTF.

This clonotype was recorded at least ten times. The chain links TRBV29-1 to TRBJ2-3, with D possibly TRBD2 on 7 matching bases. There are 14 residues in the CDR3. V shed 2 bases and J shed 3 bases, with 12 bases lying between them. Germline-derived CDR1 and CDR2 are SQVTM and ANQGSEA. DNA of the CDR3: TGCAGCGTTGAAAGGGGGGGTTTGACAGATACGCAGTATTTT. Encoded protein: CSVERGGLTDTQYF.

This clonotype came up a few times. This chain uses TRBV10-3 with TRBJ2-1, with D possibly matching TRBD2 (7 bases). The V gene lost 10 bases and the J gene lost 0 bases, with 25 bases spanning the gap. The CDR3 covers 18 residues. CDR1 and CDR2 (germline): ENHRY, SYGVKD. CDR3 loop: CATEQSTGGGSSYNEQFF. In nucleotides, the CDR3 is TGTGCCACCGAACAGTCTACGGGGGGCGGAAGCTCCTACAATGAGCAGTTCTTC.

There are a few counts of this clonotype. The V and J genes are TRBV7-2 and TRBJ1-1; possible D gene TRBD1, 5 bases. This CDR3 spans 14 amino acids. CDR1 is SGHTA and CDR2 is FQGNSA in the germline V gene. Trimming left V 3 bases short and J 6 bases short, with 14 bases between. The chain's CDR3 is CASSFWTLSAEAFF. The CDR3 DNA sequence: TGTGCCAGCAGCTTCTGGACACTGAGCGCTGAAGCTTTCTTT.

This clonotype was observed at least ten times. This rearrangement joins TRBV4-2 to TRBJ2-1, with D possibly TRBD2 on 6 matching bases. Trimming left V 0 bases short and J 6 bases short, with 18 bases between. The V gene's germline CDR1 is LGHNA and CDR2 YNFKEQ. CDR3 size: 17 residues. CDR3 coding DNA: TGTGCCAGCAGCCAAGATTCAGTACTAGCCACCAGCAATGAGCAGTTCTTC. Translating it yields CASSQDSVLATSNEQFF.

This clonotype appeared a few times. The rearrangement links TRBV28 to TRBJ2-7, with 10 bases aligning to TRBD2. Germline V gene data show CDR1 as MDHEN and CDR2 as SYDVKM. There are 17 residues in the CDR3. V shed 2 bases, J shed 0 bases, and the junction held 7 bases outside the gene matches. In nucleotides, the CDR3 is TGTGCCAGCAGTTTAACAGGTAGCGGGAGGAGCTCCTACGAGCAGTACTTC. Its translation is CASSLTGSGRSSYEQYF.

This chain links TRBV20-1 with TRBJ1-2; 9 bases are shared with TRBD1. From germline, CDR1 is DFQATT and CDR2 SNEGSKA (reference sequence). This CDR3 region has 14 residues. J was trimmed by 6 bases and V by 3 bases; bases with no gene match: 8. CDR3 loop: CSAREMTGGDGYTF. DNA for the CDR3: TGCAGTGCTAGGGAAATGACAGGGGGGGATGGCTACACCTTC.

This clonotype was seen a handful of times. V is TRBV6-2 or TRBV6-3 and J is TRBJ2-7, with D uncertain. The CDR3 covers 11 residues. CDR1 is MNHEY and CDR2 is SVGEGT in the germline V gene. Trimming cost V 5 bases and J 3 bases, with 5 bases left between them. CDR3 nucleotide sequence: TGTGCCAGCAGTCTCTACTACGAGCAGTACTTC. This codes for CASSLYYEQYF.

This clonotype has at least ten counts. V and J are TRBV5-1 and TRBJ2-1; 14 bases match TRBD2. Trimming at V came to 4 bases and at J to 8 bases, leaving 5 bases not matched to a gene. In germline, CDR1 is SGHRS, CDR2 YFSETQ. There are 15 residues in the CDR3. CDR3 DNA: TGCGCCAGCAGCCTCGGGACTAGCGGGAGTGATGAGCAGTTCTTC. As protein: CASSLGTSGSDEQFF.

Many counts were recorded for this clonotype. CDR3 protein: CASSPSGGGIYNEQFF. The CDR3 bases are TGTGCCAGTAGTCCCTCTGGCGGGGGAATCTACAATGAGCAGTTCTTC. V gene TRBV19 combines with J gene TRBJ2-1; TRBD2 matches 7 bases. Germline V lookup: CDR1 LNHDA, CDR2 SQIVND (reference sequence). CDR3 length: 16 residues. V lost 5 bases to trimming and J lost 3 bases; unmatched junction nucleotides: 10.

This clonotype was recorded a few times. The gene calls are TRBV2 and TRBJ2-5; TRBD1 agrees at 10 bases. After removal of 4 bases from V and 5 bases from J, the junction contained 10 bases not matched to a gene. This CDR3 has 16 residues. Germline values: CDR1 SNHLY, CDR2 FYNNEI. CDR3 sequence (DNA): TGTGCCAGCAGTGGCTCGCGGACAGGGGGGAGTGAGACCCAGTACTTC. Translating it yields CASSGSRTGGSETQYF.

The CDR3 loop reads CASSSPSGSTDTQYF. The CDR3 coding sequence is TGTGCCAGCAGTTCCCCAAGTGGCAGCACAGATACGCAGTATTTT. The chain joins TRBV27 to TRBJ2-3; D is unresolved. The length of the CDR3 is 15 residues. In germline, CDR1 is MNHEY, CDR2 SMNVEV (reference sequence). The V end lost 4 bases, the J end lost 0 bases, and 11 bases lay between the germline ends.

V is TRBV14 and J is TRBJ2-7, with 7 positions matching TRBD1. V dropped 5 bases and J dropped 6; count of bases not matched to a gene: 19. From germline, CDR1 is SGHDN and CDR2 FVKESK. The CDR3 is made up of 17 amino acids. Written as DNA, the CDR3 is TGTGCCAGCAGCGCAGGGACAGACCTTTTTTTTTCCGCCGAGCAGTACTTC. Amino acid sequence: CASSAGTDLFFSAEQYF. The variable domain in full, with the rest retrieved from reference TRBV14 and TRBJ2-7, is EAGVTQFPSHSVIEKGQTVTLRCDPISGHDNLYWYRRVMGKEIKFLLHFVKESKQDESGMPNNRFLAERTGGTYSTLKVQPAELEDSGVYFCASSAGTDLFFSAEQYFGPGTRLTVT.